A selection of T cell receptor beta chains follows, all from one sample in a study of blood T cell repertoires in COVID-19. Clones were sequenced by immunoSEQ multiplex PCR, and TCRdb holds only the in-frame ones, with some missing. The sample lists about 230,000 clones; 85% to 90% were seen once. Source material: peripheral blood. Receptor source: a man between 50 and 59 years old with COVID-19, enrolled during active disease. Both conserved end residues are trimmed from each CDR3.

12	TRBV2	TRBJ2-5	ASTSALAGETQY
12	TRBV19	TRBJ1-2	ASSLEGQGGGYT
13	TRBV7-9	TRBJ1-5	ASSGQGAGNQPQH
10	TRBV3-1/TRBV3-2	TRBJ2-2	ASSNQGGELF
12	TRBV3-1/TRBV3-2	TRBJ1-5	ASSQGHSNQPQH
12	TRBV6-5	TRBJ1-4	ASTGDGRGEKLF
13	TRBV7-8	TRBJ1-3	ASSLAFTGGNTIY
15	TRBV5-6	TRBJ2-1	ASSSGPGQGIYNEQF
14	TRBV7-6	TRBJ2-3	ASSPGTSGRSDTQY
13	TRBV10-1	TRBJ2-2	ASSDGGRNTGELF
12	TRBV21-1	TRBJ1-5	ARGRGDSNQPQH
9	TRBV18	TRBJ2-5	ASSDQETQY
10	TRBV28	TRBJ2-3	ASTSTGFTQY
16	TRBV5-6	TRBJ2-7	ASSLAGGWTGFEYEQY
11	TRBV24-1	TRBJ2-3	ATSGQGIDTQY
12	TRBV5-6	TRBJ2-5	ASSLGDSQETQY
12	TRBV19	TRBJ2-7	ASSIAQGSGEQY
10	TRBV6-2/TRBV6-3	TRBJ2-3	ASSSGSDTQY
10	TRBV18	TRBJ1-3	ASSPDRNTIY
12	TRBV2	TRBJ1-3	ASSVQGVGNTIY
14	TRBV28	TRBJ2-3	ASSTHGGVSTDTQY
15	TRBV29-1	TRBJ1-2	SVVPREAYNTNYGYT
8	TRBV20-1	TRBJ2-7	SAAGSEQY
10	TRBV29-1	TRBJ2-7	SVQGSRNEQY
11	TRBV6-5	TRBJ1-1	ASSYAGLTEAF
17	TRBV7-9	TRBJ2-6	ASSLGGLAGVSGANVLT
12	TRBV19	TRBJ2-7	ASSARRSTYEQY
14	TRBV18	TRBJ2-1	ASSPPGGLEIYEQF
12	TRBV18	TRBJ1-5	ASSFGTGDRPQH
15	TRBV7-9	TRBJ2-7	ASSLESDGRRYDEQY
14	TRBV11-2	TRBJ2-2	ASSFWGSGSHGELF
14	TRBV2	TRBJ2-3	ASRELAGGSTDTQY
12	TRBV5-4	TRBJ1-1	ASSVRQGNTEAF
13	TRBV4-2	TRBJ1-2	ASSQDKGGQYGYT
11	TRBV18	TRBJ2-7	ASSPPSGYEQY
14	TRBV2	TRBJ2-7	ASSETGLLGSYEQY
15	TRBV7-6	TRBJ1-4	ASSLASPSTGGEKLF
13	TRBV4-3	TRBJ2-3	ASSQATGVTDTQY
15	TRBV6-1	TRBJ2-3	ASSARTSGRFGDTQY
12	TRBV4-3	TRBJ2-7	ASSQETETYEQY
13	TRBV18	TRBJ1-1	ASSPWQGGNTEAF
14	TRBV5-1	TRBJ1-2	ASSLAPKQGSNGYT
11	TRBV6-1	TRBJ1-2	ASSELRGLGYT
15	TRBV4-3	TRBJ2-7	ASSQLTGDRGTYEQY
13	TRBV7-7	TRBJ2-5	ASSLAGTDQETQY
12	TRBV5-1	TRBJ1-5	ASSLDSLNQPQH
13	TRBV5-6	TRBJ1-5	ASSLGGRSNQPQH
15	TRBV5-6	TRBJ2-2	ASSLAGEVTYTGELF
14	TRBV29-1	TRBJ2-1	SVALRTRSPYNEQF
14	TRBV16	TRBJ1-1	ASSQPDRILNTEAF
13	TRBV9	TRBJ2-5	ASSATGRSQETQY
14	TRBV4-1	TRBJ2-4	ASSQDLSSGSYIQY
14	TRBV11-3	TRBJ1-2	ASSPSRDSLFYGYT
13	TRBV11-2	TRBJ2-5	ASSLMGGRGETQY
12	TRBV7-9	TRBJ1-1	ASSLGISGTEAF
11	TRBV12-5	TRBJ1-3	ASLGGFGNTIY